This entry lists 2 T cell receptor beta chains sequenced from one sample in a study of blood T cells in healthy people across ages. The authors ran a second PCR of about 6 to 11 cycles using a sample-barcoded 5' primer and a J-beta primer mix. From the 5' RACE reads, TCRdb called clonotypes with MiXCR, one entry per CDR3 protein. The sample shows more than 650,000 distinct CDR3 sequences, 20% to 25% of them seen only once. The specimen was blood. These receptors came from an older man in good health.

CDR3 amino acids: CASSPGSAGSTDTQYF. The CDR3 DNA reads as TGTGCCAGCAGCCCAGGCTCTGCTGGAAGCACAGATACGCAGTATTTT. This chain connects TRBV14 to TRBJ2-3; unclear D gene. The length of the CDR3 is 16 residues. V was clipped by 4 bases and J by 0 bases, with 14 bases between them. Germline V lookup: CDR1 SGHDN, CDR2 FVKESK.

The chain has TRBV3-1 and TRBJ2-7; D is perhaps TRBD2 (5 bases). Germline V gives CDR1 LGHDT, CDR2 YNNKEL (reference sequence). The ends were cut back, 2 bases at V and 5 bases at J, with 13 bases in the middle. This CDR3 has 14 residues. CDR3 nucleotide sequence: TGTGCCAGCAGCCAATTTACGGGGATAAACGAGCAGTACTTC. Its translation: CASSQFTGINEQYF.